The 21 T cell receptor beta chains reported below all come from one sample, sequenced in a study of OX40 agonist ivuxolimab in advanced cancers. Produced via immunoSEQ multiplex PCR; TCRdb's table is partial and in-frame only. The table has nearly 80,000 clones, just under 85% seen once; the top ten hold roughly 25%. The sequencing used CD4+ or CD8+ T cells sorted from blood, collected in a trial of the OX40 agonist ivuxolimab. The receptors come from an adult with an advanced solid tumor such as melanoma, head and neck, liver or kidney cancer.

This clone came up once. This chain connects TRBV10-2 to TRBJ2-1; 7 positions match TRBD2. In germline, CDR1 is WSHSY, CDR2 SAAADI. This CDR3 is 17 amino acids long. The V gene end was trimmed by 0 bases and the J gene end by 6 bases; junction bases not matched to a gene: 11. For the CDR3, the DNA is TGCGCCAGCAGTGAGTCCCTCCGGGACTACTTTAGCAATGAGCAGTTCTTC. It specifies CASSESLRDYFSNEQFF.

This chain links TRBV6-5 with TRBJ2-5; D unclear. Per germline, CDR1 MNHEY and CDR2 SVGAGI. V lost 7 bases and J lost 4, with 10 bases in between. This CDR3 has 12 residues. CDR3: CASTDITETQYF. For the CDR3, the DNA is TGTGCCAGCACAGATATAACAGAGACCCAGTACTTC.

The chain recombines TRBV6-1 with TRBJ2-1; a possible D gene is TRBD2 (5 bases). Germline CDR1 and CDR2: MNHNS and SASEGT. The length of the CDR3 is 13 residues. Deletions cut 4 bases from V and 10 bases from J, with 14 bases between. The CDR3 region is CASSVDWFREQFF. The DNA for the CDR3 is TGTGCCAGCAGTGTGGACTGGTTTAGGGAGCAGTTCTTC.

The J gene is TRBJ2-3, the V gene TRBV6-5; D perhaps matches TRBD2 (5 bases). The CDR3 has 16 residues. CDR1 is MNHEY, CDR2 SVGAGI, per germline. Trimming shortened V by 0 bases and J by 0 bases, and 10 bases separated the two germline ends. Written as DNA, the CDR3 is TGTGCCAGCAGTTACTCGAGGGCGGTGAGCACAGATACGCAGTATTTT. Encoded protein: CASSYSRAVSTDTQYF.

This clone was observed a single time. This chain links TRBV19 with TRBJ2-7; 9 bases match TRBD1. CDR1 and CDR2 (germline): LNHDA, SQIVND (reference sequence). The V and J ends lost 2 bases and 6 bases, in that order; junction bases with no gene match: 2. This CDR3 region has 13 residues. The CDR3 region has the DNA TGTGCCAGTAGTATAACAGGGGGCCCCGAGCAGTACTTC. It codes for CASSITGGPEQYF.

This clone was seen only once. The V and J genes are TRBV18 and TRBJ2-7, with D unclear. Trimming cost V 0 bases and J 6 bases, with 9 bases left between them. The CDR3 length is 13 residues. Germline CDR1 and CDR2: KGHSH and LQKENI. This chain's CDR3 is CASSPPSMFEQYF. The CDR3 DNA reads TGTGCCAGCTCACCACCGAGCATGTTCGAGCAGTACTTC.

V usage is TRBV27 and J usage is TRBJ2-7; D is tentatively TRBD1 or TRBD2 (5 bases each). Trimming stripped 0 bases from V and 1 base from J, with 10 bases between. CDR1 is MNHEY, CDR2 SMNVEV, per germline (reference sequence). This CDR3 spans 15 amino acids. The CDR3 loop reads CASSLSRDGSYEQYF. The CDR3 DNA reads as TGTGCCAGCAGTTTATCCCGGGACGGTTCCTACGAGCAGTACTTC.

V gene TRBV19 combines with J gene TRBJ2-1, with 10 bases identical to TRBD1. The CDR3 covers 20 residues. In germline, CDR1 is LNHDA, CDR2 SQIVND (reference sequence). V lost 10 bases, J lost 1 base, and 22 bases stayed unmatched. The CDR3 region has the DNA TGTGCCACCCAGTCCCGGGACAGGGGTCAGATGATAAGGTCCTACAATGAGCAGTTCTTC. Amino acids: CATQSRDRGQMIRSYNEQFF.

This clone appeared a few times. This chain connects TRBV19 to TRBJ2-1; D unresolved. Germline V gene sequence: CDR1 LNHDA, CDR2 SQIVND (reference sequence). The V end lost 5 bases, the J end lost 9 bases, and 11 bases lay between the germline ends. The CDR3 extends over 12 amino acids. CDR3 residues: CASSRGLAEQFF. As DNA, the CDR3 is TGTGCCAGTAGTCGCGGTTTGGCTGAGCAGTTCTTC.

The gene calls are TRBV19 and TRBJ1-5; D possibly corresponds to TRBD1 (5 bases). This CDR3 contains 17 residues. Per the germline V gene, CDR1 is LNHDA and CDR2 is SQIVND (reference sequence). Trimming removed 6 bases at V and 3 bases at J, with 21 bases between. CDR3 DNA sequence: TGTGCCAGTAGCCCCGTCAGGGAAGCTGGTGACAATCAGCCCCAGCATTTT. It encodes CASSPVREAGDNQPQHF. The entire variable domain, with the rest obtained from reference TRBV19 and TRBJ1-5, is as follows: DGGITQSPKYLFRKEGQNVTLSCEQNLNHDAMYWYRQDPGQGLRLIYYSQIVNDFQKGDIAEGYSVSREKKESFPLTVTSAQKNPTAFYLCASSPVREAGDNQPQHFGDGTRLSIL.

V gene TRBV30 combines with J gene TRBJ2-7, with 8 bases fitting TRBD1. Unmatched junction bases numbered 4, after V lost 7 bases and J lost 2 bases. In germline, CDR1 is GTSNPN, CDR2 SVGIG (reference sequence). The CDR3 has 12 amino acids. This CDR3 is CASGTGPYEQYF. The CDR3 DNA is TGTGCCTCCGGGACAGGTCCCTACGAGCAGTACTTC.

The rearrangement links TRBV19 to TRBJ1-2, with 7 bases fitting TRBD1. CDR3 length: 14 residues. The V segment lost 0 bases and the J segment 7 bases; nucleotides outside the gene matches: 5. Per germline, CDR1 LNHDA and CDR2 SQIVND (reference sequence). The DNA of the CDR3 is TGTGCCAGTAGTATAGACAGGGGGGCGAGTGGCTACACCTTC. Its protein product is CASSIDRGASGYTF.

The chain joins TRBV7-9 to TRBJ1-1, with 9 bases fitting TRBD1. Germline CDR1 reads SEHNR; CDR2 reads FQNEAQ (reference sequence). The CDR3 is 15 amino acids. J lost 0 bases, V lost 5 bases, and 4 bases had no gene match. CDR3 DNA: TGTGCCAGCAGCCCATGGACAGGGGTGAACACTGAAGCTTTCTTT. The encoded protein is CASSPWTGVNTEAFF. The full variable domain, rest sourced from reference TRBV7-9 and TRBJ1-1, is DTGVSQNPRHKITKRGQNVTFRCDPISEHNRLYWYRQTLGQGPEFLTYFQNEAQLEKSRLLSDRFSAERPKGSFSTLEIQRTEQGDSAMYLCASSPWTGVNTEAFFGQGTRLTVV.

The rearrangement links TRBV15 to TRBJ2-3; 7 bases agree with TRBD1. The length of the CDR3 is 16 residues. Per the germline V gene, CDR1 is LNHNV and CDR2 is YYDKDF (reference sequence). J was trimmed by 1 base and V by 1 base; bases with no gene match: 5. The DNA of the CDR3 is TGTGCCACCAGCAGAGCCCTAGGGGGCGGCACAGATACGCAGTATTTT. Protein product: CATSRALGGGTDTQYF.

This rearrangement joins TRBV30 to TRBJ1-1; a weak D match, TRBD1 (5 bases). CDR1 GTSNPN and CDR2 SVGIG come from the germline V gene (reference sequence). With 1 base removed from V and 5 bases from J, the gap between germline ends came to 14 bases. This CDR3 is built from 14 residues. Written as DNA, the CDR3 is TGTGCCTGGAGTGGGGGTGGGGGAGAAACTGAAGCTTTCTTT. It codes for CAWSGGGGETEAFF.

The rearrangement links TRBV2 to TRBJ1-2, with D possibly being TRBD1 (5 bases). V was pared by 5 bases and J by 8 bases, with 18 bases between. CDR3 length: 14 amino acids. Germline V CDR1 and CDR2: SNHLY, FYNNEI. CDR3 sequence: CASSRRLTGGGYTF. DNA for the CDR3: TGTGCCAGCAGTCGAAGATTAACAGGCGGGGGCTACACCTTC.

The chain has TRBV2 and TRBJ1-6; unclear D gene. Germline assignment: CDR1 SNHLY and CDR2 FYNNEI. The length of the CDR3 is 14 residues. V was shortened by 3 bases and J by 0 bases, with 3 bases between the two germline ends. The CDR3 DNA reads TGTGCCAGCAGTGAGAGCTCCTATAATTCACCCCTCCACTTT. Its translation is CASSESSYNSPLHF.

J is TRBJ2-1 and V is TRBV7-2; the match to TRBD1 covers 7 bases. Trimming removed 1 base from V and 6 bases from J; junction bases left unmatched: 3. The CDR3 is made up of 14 amino acids. Per germline, CDR1 SGHTA and CDR2 FQGNSA. CDR3 nucleotides: TGTGCCAGCAGCTTAGGGGACAGCCTCAATGAGCAGTTCTTC. The encoded protein is CASSLGDSLNEQFF.

As DNA, the CDR3 is TGTGCCAGCAGCTTAGTTCTTGATTGGGGAGAAGGAAACACCATATATTTT. Its protein product is CASSLVLDWGEGNTIYF. The chain links TRBV7-9 to TRBJ1-3; no clear D. The CDR3 is made up of 17 amino acids. V gave up 1 base and J gave up 4 bases, with 17 bases separating them. Germline loops: CDR1 SEHNR, CDR2 FQNEAQ (reference sequence).

The chain recombines TRBV27 with TRBJ1-2; D unclear. CDR3 length: 15 amino acids. Germline CDR1 and CDR2: MNHEY and SMNVEV (reference sequence). The germline V and J ends were trimmed by 5 bases and 7 bases, with 20 bases remaining between them. Here the CDR3 DNA reads TGTGCCAGCAGTCTCGAGGGCGGATATACCGGTGGCTACACCTTC. Encoded protein: CASSLEGGYTGGYTF.

This sequence joins TRBV5-1 and TRBJ2-1; D is possibly TRBD1 or TRBD2 (6 bases each). Trimming took off 4 bases at V and 0 bases at J, with 20 bases between the two ends. The germline CDR1 and CDR2 sequences are SGHRS and YFSETQ. This CDR3 region has 18 residues. CDR3 in DNA: TGCGCCAGCAGCCTTATTATGGGGGGCCCGAGCTCCTACAATGAGCAGTTCTTC. The encoded protein is CASSLIMGGPSSYNEQFF.